These 23 T cell receptor beta chains originate from one sample sequenced in a study of T cells in Graves' hyperthyroidism and ophthalmopathy. The TCR beta CDR3 regions underwent amplification using RNA transcripts as the source. In the first-round RT-PCR of the TCR CDR3, the HTBI primer set was used. TCRdb re-analysed the multiplex PCR reads in MiXCR, keeping a single row per CDR3 protein. The sample lists more than 650,000 distinct CDR3 sequences; 12% to 15% were seen once. Sequenced sample: blood. All receptors derive from a woman aged 18-35 years with Graves' hyperthyroidism.

CDR3 residues: CASSSLVGRTYEQYF. The CDR3 DNA is TGTGCCAGCAGTTCACTGGTTGGGCGGACTTACGAGCAGTACTTC. The V gene is TRBV7-9, the J gene TRBJ2-7; tentative D call: TRBD2 (5 bases). Trimming shortened V by 6 bases and J by 4 bases, and 19 bases separated the two germline ends. The length of the CDR3 is 15 residues. Per the germline V gene, CDR1 is SEHNR and CDR2 is FQNEAQ (reference sequence).

This clonotype was seen only a few times. The rearrangement joins TRBV29-1 to TRBJ2-5; either TRBD1 or TRBD2 may supply D (6 bases each). V was clipped by 0 bases and J by 5 bases, with 16 bases between them. The CDR3 length is 15 residues. CDR1 is SQVTM, CDR2 ANQGSEA, per germline. The CDR3 nucleotides read TGCAGCGTTGAAGACCGGACGGGGGCTGGTGAGACCCAGTACTTC. Its protein is CSVEDRTGAGETQYF.

This clonotype was recorded at least ten times. The chain is built from TRBV20-1 and TRBJ1-2; the D gene is possibly TRBD1 (5 bases). Per the germline V gene, CDR1 is DFQATT and CDR2 is SNEGSKA (reference sequence). CDR3 length: 14 residues. Trimming left V 0 bases short and J 4 bases short, with 12 bases between. The CDR3, as DNA: TGCAGTGCTAGAGATGAACGGGGGATCTATGGCTACACCTTC. It is translated as CSARDERGIYGYTF.

This clonotype occurred a few times. CDR3 in amino acids: CAISESERTYEQYF. CDR3 DNA: TGTGCCATCAGTGAGTCTGAGCGGACCTACGAGCAGTACTTC. The V and J genes are TRBV10-3 and TRBJ2-7, with D possibly matching TRBD2 (5 bases). In germline, CDR1 is ENHRY, CDR2 SYGVKD. Trimming shortened V by 0 bases and J by 2 bases, and 8 bases separated the two germline ends. CDR3 size: 14 residues.

This chain connects TRBV7-9 to TRBJ2-1; D uncertain. This CDR3 comprises 12 residues. The germline V and J ends were trimmed by 2 bases and 10 bases, with 9 bases remaining between them. Germline CDR1 reads SEHNR; CDR2 reads FQNEAQ (reference sequence). CDR3 amino acids: CASSLPTNEQFF. The CDR3 DNA follows: TGTGCCAGCAGCTTACCGACCAACGAGCAGTTCTTC.

This clonotype was picked up many times. The V and J genes are TRBV29-1 and TRBJ2-3; D is unresolved. The CDR3 spans 12 residues. Germline loops: CDR1 SQVTM, CDR2 ANQGSEA. V lost 2 bases and J 5 bases, leaving 8 bases between the germline ends. CDR3 sequence (DNA): TGCAGCGTTGAACTGGGCGGAGATACGCAGTATTTT. Its protein is CSVELGGDTQYF.

V and J are TRBV14 and TRBJ2-3; D unclear. Germline V CDR1 and CDR2: SGHDN, FVKESK. The CDR3 consists of 15 residues. Trimming removed 0 bases from V and 2 bases from J, with 9 bases in between. CDR3 protein: CASSQEHPYTDTQYF. DNA of the CDR3: TGTGCCAGCAGCCAAGAACACCCATACACAGATACGCAGTATTTT.

The chain combines TRBV20-1 with TRBJ2-1; 9 bases align to TRBD2. J gave up 0 bases and V 3 bases, and 12 bases lay outside the gene matches. The germline V gene encodes CDR1 DFQATT and CDR2 SNEGSKA (reference sequence). This CDR3 is 18 amino acids long. The chain's CDR3 is CSASPGLAGPSSYNEQFF. CDR3 sequence (DNA): TGCAGTGCTAGTCCGGGGCTAGCGGGACCCAGCTCCTACAATGAGCAGTTCTTC.

This clonotype was found many times. V usage is TRBV10-3 and J usage is TRBJ1-1, with a possible D match to TRBD1 (5 bases). Germline assignment: CDR1 ENHRY and CDR2 SYGVKD. This CDR3 has 13 residues. The V end was cut by 5 bases, the J end by 1 base, with 8 bases between. The DNA for the CDR3 is TGTGCCATCAGTCAGCAGGGGAACACTGAAGCTTTCTTT. Translating gives CAISQQGNTEAFF.

This clonotype was detected a few times. The rearrangement joins TRBV7-9 to TRBJ2-7; D call uncertain. The V end was cut by 5 bases, the J end by 5 bases, with 16 bases between. Germline CDR1 SEHNR, CDR2 FQNEAQ (reference sequence). The CDR3 is 14 amino acids. For the CDR3, the DNA is TGTGCCAGCAGCCACCATGCGCGCCCTAACGAGCAGTACTTC. It yields the protein CASSHHARPNEQYF. Variable domain in full (rest from reference TRBV7-9 and TRBJ2-7): DTGVSQNPRHKITKRGQNVTFRCDPISEHNRLYWYRQTLGQGPEFLTYFQNEAQLEKSRLLSDRFSAERPKGSFSTLEIQRTEQGDSAMYLCASSHHARPNEQYFGPGTRLTVT.

This chain uses TRBV29-1 with TRBJ2-7, with D tentatively TRBD2 (6 bases). The CDR3 spans 13 residues. With 4 bases removed from V and 3 bases from J, the gap between germline ends came to 13 bases. In germline, CDR1 is SQVTM, CDR2 ANQGSEA. The CDR3 bases are TGCAGCGTTGCGGGACTCGCTCTCTACGAGCAGTACTTC. This sequence encodes CSVAGLALYEQYF.

This clonotype was seen repeatedly, ten times or more. The chain joins TRBV7-8 to TRBJ2-7, with D uncertain. There are 11 residues in the CDR3. CDR1 SGHVS and CDR2 FQNEAQ come from the germline V gene. V gave up 3 bases and J gave up 3 bases, with 3 bases separating them. The CDR3 spells CASSFDYEQYF. The CDR3 region has the DNA TGTGCCAGCAGCTTTGACTACGAGCAGTACTTC.

This clonotype was counted between two and nine times. The chain joins TRBV7-9 to TRBJ2-2; TRBD1 agrees at 8 bases. This CDR3 contains 16 residues. The germline CDR1 and CDR2 sequences are SEHNR and FQNEAQ (reference sequence). V dropped 8 bases and J dropped 1; count of bases not matched to a gene: 9. CDR3 protein: CASPNPGTGNTGELFF. The CDR3 DNA reads as TGTGCCAGCCCCAACCCCGGGACAGGGAACACCGGGGAGCTGTTTTTT.

The chain couples TRBV4-3 to TRBJ2-7; 9 nucleotides match TRBD2. The trim removed 4 bases at V and 2 bases at J, leaving 9 bases unmatched. Looked up from germline, CDR1 is LGHNA and CDR2 is YSLEER. This CDR3 region has 16 residues. CDR3 sequence reads: CASSPSAGGLTYEQYF. In DNA form, the CDR3 reads TGCGCCAGCAGCCCGTCCGCGGGAGGGCTAACCTACGAGCAGTACTTC.

V gene TRBV5-6 combines with J gene TRBJ2-5; D is perhaps TRBD2 (5 bases). Germline assignment: CDR1 SGHDT and CDR2 YYEEEE. The length of the CDR3 is 12 residues. V gave up 4 bases and J gave up 7 bases, with 11 bases separating them. This chain's CDR3 is CASSVQGGTQYF. Here the CDR3 DNA reads TGTGCCAGCAGCGTCCAAGGAGGGACCCAGTACTTC.

This clonotype was observed a few times. The chain links TRBV5-1 to TRBJ2-7; either TRBD1 or TRBD2 may supply D (5 bases each). The ends were cut back, 0 bases at V and 3 bases at J, with 19 bases in the middle. This CDR3 comprises 17 residues. The germline CDR1 and CDR2 sequences are SGHRS and YFSETQ. The CDR3 DNA follows: TGCGCCAGCAGCTTGGTGGCAGGACGTGGAGGACACTACGAGCAGTACTTC. Translating gives CASSLVAGRGGHYEQYF.

There are many counts of this clonotype. J is TRBJ2-1 and V is TRBV18; TRBD2 is a possible D gene (6 bases). CDR1 and CDR2 (germline): KGHSH, LQKENI. Between the trimmed V and J ends, which lost 4 bases and 3 bases, there was a span of 16 bases. The CDR3 is 16 residues long. The chain's CDR3 is CASSLGPKEGYNEQFF. The CDR3 DNA is TGTGCCAGCTCACTGGGGCCGAAGGAGGGCTACAATGAGCAGTTCTTC.

This clonotype was seen at least ten times. The chain has TRBV12-3 or TRBV12-4 and TRBJ2-5, with unresolved D. V lost 6 bases and J 0 bases, leaving 8 bases between the germline ends. The CDR3 is 13 residues long. The CDR3 nucleotides are TGTGCCAGCAGACCGTCGTACCAAGAGACCCAGTACTTC. It codes for CASRPSYQETQYF.

This clonotype showed up just a few times. The chain employs TRBV28 and TRBJ2-7; no reliable D call. The CDR3 has 15 amino acids. V shed 6 bases and J shed 7 bases, with 22 bases lying between them. Looked up from germline, CDR1 is MDHEN and CDR2 is SYDVKM. The CDR3 DNA is TGTGCCAGCAGCGGAGACTCCTTGGTATCTCAGGAGCAGTACTTC. Translation: CASSGDSLVSQEQYF. The full variable domain, in which reference TRBV28 and TRBJ2-7 provide the parts outside the CDR3, is DVKVTQSSRYLVKRTGEKVFLECVQDMDHENMFWYRQDPGLGLRLIYFSYDVKMKEKGDIPEGYSVSREKKERFSLILESASTNQTSMYLCASSGDSLVSQEQYFGPGTRLTVT.

In its sample, this clonotype was seen many times. The chain uses TRBV20-1 and TRBJ1-5; 7 nucleotides align to TRBD1. This CDR3 region has 14 residues. Germline trimming cut 4 bases from V and 0 bases from J; bases unmatched to any gene: 3. Germline V CDR1 and CDR2: DFQATT, SNEGSKA (reference sequence). CDR3 nucleotide sequence: TGCAGTGCTACGACAGGGAATAGCAATCAGCCCCAGCATTTT. It codes for CSATTGNSNQPQHF.

The rearrangement links TRBV20-1 to TRBJ2-7; the D gene is possibly TRBD2 (5 bases). CDR3 length equals 11 residues. V lost 3 bases and J lost 6, with 9 bases in between. Germline values: CDR1 DFQATT, CDR2 SNEGSKA (reference sequence). CDR3 sequence (DNA): TGCAGTGCTAGGTGGGCGGGCGAGCAGTACTTC. This translates into CSARWAGEQYF.

The V and J genes are TRBV5-1 and TRBJ1-6, with D possibly matching TRBD1 (6 bases). The CDR3 has 16 amino acids. Germline assignment: CDR1 SGHRS and CDR2 YFSETQ. Trimming took 5 bases from V and 10 from J, leaving 22 bases between them. The CDR3: CASRFQEGGDRSPLHF. In nucleotides, the CDR3 is TGCGCCAGCAGATTTCAAGAGGGGGGCGATAGATCACCCCTCCACTTT.

This clonotype was counted a few times. The chain couples TRBV20-1 to TRBJ2-1, with 14 bases identical to TRBD2. The CDR3 is made up of 16 amino acids. V was pared by 3 bases and J by 9 bases, with 10 bases of the junction left unmatched. From germline, CDR1 is DFQATT and CDR2 SNEGSKA (reference sequence). The CDR3 spells CSARARTSGRIFEQFF. The CDR3 DNA is TGCAGTGCTAGGGCGAGGACTAGCGGGAGGATTTTTGAGCAGTTCTTC.